A selection of T cell receptor beta chains follows, all from one sample in a study of T cell repertoires in cytomegalovirus infection. TCRdb independently ran MiXCR on the reads; one entry per CDR3 protein. This table holds roughly 140,000 distinct CDR3 sequences, around 20% found once. The source material was PBMCs. All receptors derive from a human donor in good health (CMV status not recorded). Some clones in this sample may be carry-over from other donors' samples. Each CDR3 is given with its conserved first and last residue. D genes are given only for firm matches. Size is omitted from some rows. Given values are once, few, many or a class for expanded clones.

D gene	V gene	clone size	CDR3 length	J gene	CDR3 protein	CDR3 DNA
-	TRBV2	many	13	TRBJ1-5	CASSEGGMQPQHF	TGTGCCAGCAGTGAGGGGGGGATGCAGCCCCAGCATTTT
TRBD1	TRBV14	-	14	TRBJ1-1	CASSRTGVGTEAFF	TGTGCCAGCAGCCGGACAGGCGTAGGGACTGAAGCTTTCTTT
TRBD2	TRBV20-1	-	15	TRBJ2-5	CSASVTSGRSETQYF	TGCAGTGCTAGCGTGACTAGCGGGAGATCTGAGACCCAGTACTTC
-	TRBV7-3	many	13	TRBJ1-1	CASSLTGDSEAFF	TGTGCCAGCAGCTTAACAGGCGACAGTGAAGCTTTCTTT
-	TRBV20-1	-	12	TRBJ1-3	CSIRGSGNTIYF	TGCAGTATTCGGGGGAGTGGAAACACCATATATTTT
-	TRBV4-1	many	14	TRBJ2-7	CASSQDSLMREQYF	TGCGCCAGCAGCCAAGATAGTCTGATGCGCGAGCAGTACTTC
TRBD1	TRBV7-2	many	15	TRBJ2-1	CASSLAQGGYNEQFF	TGTGCCAGCAGCTTAGCACAGGGGGGCTACAATGAGCAGTTCTTC
-	TRBV12-3/TRBV12-4	-	14	TRBJ2-7	CASSLRQLKYEQYF	TGTGCCAGCAGTTTAAGACAGTTGAAATACGAGCAGTACTTC
-	TRBV7-9	-	16	TRBJ1-1	CASSRGIGQKNTEAFF	TGTGCCAGCAGCCGGGGGATTGGACAGAAGAACACTGAAGCTTTCTTT
-	TRBV2	few	18	TRBJ1-5	CASSEFGWGHSSNQPQHF	TGTGCCAGCAGTGAATTCGGGTGGGGACACTCAAGCAATCAGCCCCAGCATTTT
TRBD2	TRBV7-9	few	16	TRBJ2-7	CASSLFGGGKAYEQYF	TGTGCCAGCAGCTTATTTGGGGGAGGGAAGGCGTACGAGCAGTACTTC
TRBD1	TRBV7-9	-	16	TRBJ2-4	CASSLGQGGAKNIQYF	TGTGCCAGCAGCTTAGGACAGGGGGGGGCCAAAAACATTCAGTACTTC
-	TRBV20-1	few	15	TRBJ1-1	CSARVPVVSNTEAFF	TGCAGTGCTAGAGTTCCCGTGGTTTCGAACACTGAAGCTTTCTTT
-	TRBV2	few	14	TRBJ2-4	CASAESQKANIQYF	TGTGCCAGCGCAGAGTCACAGAAGGCCAACATTCAGTACTTC
-	TRBV5-1	many	13	TRBJ2-5	CASSSGFFETQYF	TGCGCCAGCAGCTCCGGATTCTTCGAGACCCAGTACTTC
-	TRBV11-2	few	14	TRBJ1-1	CASREGVDDTEAFF	TGTGCCAGCAGGGAAGGGGTGGACGACACTGAAGCTTTCTTT
TRBD1	TRBV28	-	15	TRBJ2-7	CASSPSGTGAYEQYF	TGTGCCAGCAGCCCATCCGGGACAGGGGCCTACGAGCAGTACTTC
TRBD1	TRBV20-1	once	14	TRBJ2-5	CSARTGGIQETQYF	TGCAGTGCGAGGACAGGGGGGATCCAAGAGACCCAGTACTTC
-	TRBV7-2	few	14	TRBJ2-1	CAGGGRMGNSEQFF	TGTGCCGGGGGGGGGCGGATGGGGAATAGTGAGCAGTTCTTC
TRBD2	TRBV19	few	15	TRBJ2-7	CASSKIAGGTYEQYF	TGTGCCAGTAGCAAAATAGCGGGGGGGACCTACGAGCAGTACTTC
TRBD1	TRBV7-3	few	13	TRBJ2-3	CASSADRGSKQYF	TGTGCCAGCAGCGCCGACAGGGGAAGTAAGCAGTATTTT
TRBD2	TRBV7-9	-	13	TRBJ2-5	CASSGDYPETQYF	TGTGCCAGCAGCGGGGACTACCCTGAGACCCAGTACTTC
TRBD1	TRBV20-1	many	15	TRBJ1-2	CSASKGDRVLSGYTF	TGCAGTGCTAGTAAGGGGGACAGGGTGCTCTCTGGCTACACCTTC
-	TRBV6-5	many	13	TRBJ1-2	CASSYRSNYGYTF	TGTGCCAGCAGTTACAGGAGCAACTATGGCTACACCTTC
-	TRBV12-3/TRBV12-4	many	13	TRBJ2-1	CASSLGPYNEQFF	TGTGCCAGCAGCTTGGGACCGTACAATGAGCAGTTCTTC
TRBD2	TRBV7-9	-	18	TRBJ2-2	CASSSGLAGGHDTGELFF	TGTGCCAGCAGCTCCGGACTAGCGGGAGGCCATGACACCGGGGAGCTGTTTTTT
TRBD2	TRBV20-1	-	19	TRBJ2-3	CSARDLGLAGGPSTDTQYF	TGCAGTGCTAGAGATTTGGGACTAGCGGGAGGGCCTAGCACAGATACGCAGTATTTT
TRBD2	TRBV7-4	many	15	TRBJ2-1	CASSLALAGELEQFF	TGTGCCAGCAGCTTAGCACTAGCGGGAGAGCTTGAGCAGTTCTTC
-	TRBV29-1	few	13	TRBJ1-2	CSVGSYRDYGYTF	TGCAGCGTTGGATCGTACAGGGACTATGGCTACACCTTC
TRBD1	TRBV2	-	15	TRBJ1-6	CASSLDQGGNSPLHF	TGTGCCAGCAGCCTTGACCAGGGGGGGAATTCACCCCTCCACTTT
TRBD1	TRBV19	few	16	TRBJ2-5	CASSIDAGQGTETQYF	TGTGCCAGTAGTATAGACGCGGGACAGGGTACAGAGACCCAGTACTTC
-	TRBV19	few	14	TRBJ2-4	CASSSRGGADIQYF	TGTGCCAGTAGTTCCCGAGGGGGGGCAGACATTCAGTACTTC
-	TRBV7-9	-	14	TRBJ2-1	CASSFRSSGFEQFF	TGTGCCAGCAGCTTCCGCTCATCAGGGTTTGAGCAGTTCTTC
TRBD1	TRBV7-9	few	15	TRBJ2-5	CASSLARTGRETQYF	TGTGCCAGCAGCTTAGCGCGGACAGGGCGAGAGACCCAGTACTTC
-	TRBV7-9	many	15	TRBJ1-1	CASSTYRERGAEAFF	TGTGCCAGCAGCACCTACAGGGAGAGGGGAGCTGAAGCTTTCTTT
TRBD2	TRBV20-1	few	12	TRBJ2-7	CSASSSGDEQYF	TGCAGTGCTAGTTCAAGCGGGGACGAGCAGTACTTC
TRBD1	TRBV7-9	few	17	TRBJ1-2	CASSLEVRDSKTYGYTF	TGTGCCAGCAGCTTAGAGGTCCGGGACAGCAAAACTTATGGCTACACCTTC
-	TRBV4-2	-	14	TRBJ1-1	CASSQGGLRGEAFF	TGTGCCAGCAGCCAGGGGGGGCTAAGAGGTGAAGCTTTCTTT
-	TRBV2	-	13	TRBJ1-4	CATKRDFLEKLFF	TGTGCCACCAAAAGGGACTTTTTAGAAAAACTGTTTTTT
-	TRBV7-2	many	16	TRBJ1-2	CASSGSGQQANYGYTF	TGTGCCAGCAGCGGAAGCGGACAGCAAGCTAACTATGGCTACACCTTC
TRBD1	TRBV7-3	-	14	TRBJ1-2	CASSPNPTGGGYTF	TGTGCCAGCAGCCCGAACCCGACAGGGGGTGGCTACACCTTC
-	TRBV28	few	13	TRBJ1-1	CASSSRTPWGAFF	TGTGCCAGCAGTTCCCGGACCCCTTGGGGAGCTTTCTTT